The TCR beta chain described here comes from a study of vaccination and CD4 T cells after COVID-19. As to treatment: roughly 11-day PBMC culture with coronavirus spike peptide pools or control peptides (ViraFEST assay). Wells contained some 1.9 million PBMCs each, and these were cultured with around 10 IU/ml IL-2 and 9 to 10 ug/ml peptide pools. About this clonotype itself: The target antigen is unknown.

Notes on the study in general: Reactive clone data from convalescent patients indicated a median of approximately 86% appearing only post-vaccination.

This CDR3 has 13 residues. Trimming shortened V by 4 bases and J by 9 bases, and 13 bases separated the two germline ends. Germline CDR1 reads SGHDN; CDR2 reads FVKESK. Sequenced with the Oncomine TCR Beta short-read assay was DNA taken from cultured CD4+ T cells. It was cultured CD4+ T cells from which genomic DNA was extracted. TCRdb recomputed calls from the PCR reads with MiXCR, one row per CDR3 protein. The sample includes 9,500 to 14,000 distinct CDR3 sequences, under 30% of them seen just once. The chain combines TRBV14 with TRBJ1-3; D unclear. Material for sequencing was cultured CD4+ T cells from blood. The receptor was isolated from a human donor with COVID-19. The CDR3 coding sequence is TGTGCCAGCAGCCGTTTCGACCTCTCCACCATATATTTT. It specifies CASSRFDLSTIYF. The whole variable domain, remainder taken from reference TRBV14 and TRBJ1-3, is EAGVTQFPSHSVIEKGQTVTLRCDPISGHDNLYWYRRVMGKEIKFLLHFVKESKQDESGMPNNRFLAERTGGTYSTLKVQPAELEDSGVYFCASSRFDLSTIYFGEGSWLTVV.